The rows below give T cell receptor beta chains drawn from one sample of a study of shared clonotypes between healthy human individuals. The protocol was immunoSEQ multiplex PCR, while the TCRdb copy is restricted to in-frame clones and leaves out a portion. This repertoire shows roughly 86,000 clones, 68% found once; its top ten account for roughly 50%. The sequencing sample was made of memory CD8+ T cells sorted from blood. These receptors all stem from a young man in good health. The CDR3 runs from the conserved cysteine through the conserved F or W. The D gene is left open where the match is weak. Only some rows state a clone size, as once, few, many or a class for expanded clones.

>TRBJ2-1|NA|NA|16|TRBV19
TGTGCCAGTAGTATTTCACACCCAAGCTCCTACAATGAGCAGTTCTTC
CASSISHPSSYNEQFF
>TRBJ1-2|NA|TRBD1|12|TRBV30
TGTGCCGGAACCGGGACAGGATATGGCTACACCTTC
CAGTGTGYGYTF
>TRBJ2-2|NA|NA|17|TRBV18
TGTGCCAGCTCACCTTCCGAGGGACTCCTTTACACCGGGGAGCTGTTTTTT
CASSPSEGLLYTGELFF
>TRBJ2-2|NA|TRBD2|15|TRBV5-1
TGCGCCAGCAGCTTGCTCGCGGGAGCGGGCGGGGAGCTGTTTTTT
CASSLLAGAGGELFF
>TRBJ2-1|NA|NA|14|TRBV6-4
TGTGCCAGCAGTTCGCTCTTGGCAGACAATGAGCAGTTCTTC
CASSSLLADNEQFF
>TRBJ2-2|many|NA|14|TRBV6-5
TGTGCCAGCAGTTACTCTGCGGTTACCGGGGAGCTGTTTTTT
CASSYSAVTGELFF
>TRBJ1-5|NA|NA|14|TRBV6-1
TGTGCCAGCAGTGATTTCGGATCGCGAATGGCCCAGCATTTT
CASSDFGSRMAQHF
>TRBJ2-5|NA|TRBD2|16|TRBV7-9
TGTGCCAGCAGCTCCCTCTCGGGGGGGCCACTAGAGACCCAGTACTTC
CASSSLSGGPLETQYF
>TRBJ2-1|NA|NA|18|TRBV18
TGTGCCAGCTCCCGACTGTCTGCGGACAGTTCGAGCTACAATGAGCAGTTCTTC
CASSRLSADSSSYNEQFF
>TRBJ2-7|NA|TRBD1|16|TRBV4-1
TGCGCCAGCAGCCAAGGTGTACCGGGACAGGGGTACGAGCAGTACTTC
CASSQGVPGQGYEQYF